The next 8 T cell receptor beta chains were all read from a single sample in a study of blood T cells in healthy people across ages. Next came a second PCR, run for about 6 to 12 cycles, which used a sample-barcoded 5' primer along with a J-beta primer mix. TCRdb re-derived calls from the 5' RACE reads in MiXCR, one entry per CDR3 protein. The data contain approximately 960,000 distinct CDR3 sequences, almost 30% of them singletons. These data were likewise used in another study, on T cells of mothers and their children.

Sequencing was performed on blood. Receptor source: a woman between 40 and 55 years old in good health.

In the case of this clonotype: A much larger clone differs from this one at a single base, so this may be a read error. This rearrangement joins TRBV18 to TRBJ2-7; 7 bases match TRBD1. The CDR3 runs 15 residues. The germline gives CDR1 KGHSH, CDR2 LQKENI. V shed 5 bases and J 1 base; nucleotides not matched to a gene: 8. CDR3 coding DNA: TGTGCCAGCTCAACACTTGAACAGGGGTCCTACGAGCAGTACTTC. It yields the protein CASSTLEQGSYEQYF.

The chain is built from TRBV2 and TRBJ2-3; perhaps TRBD2 as D (6 bases). Germline V lookup: CDR1 SNHLY, CDR2 FYNNEI. This CDR3 region has 14 residues. V lost 6 bases and J lost 0, with 10 bases in between. Here the CDR3 DNA reads TGTGCCAGCAGCAGGACTATCAGCACAGATACGCAGTATTTT. This sequence encodes CASSRTISTDTQYF. Looking up the rest from reference TRBV2 and TRBJ2-3 gives the full variable domain: EPEVTQTPSHQVTQMGQEVILRCVPISNHLYFYWYRQILGQKVEFLVSFYNNEISEKSEIFDDQFSVERPDGSNFTLKIRSTKLEDSAMYFCASSRTISTDTQYFGPGTRLTVL.

This chain connects TRBV7-9 to TRBJ1-1; D possibly corresponds to TRBD1 (6 bases). The germline CDR1 and CDR2 sequences are SEHNR and FQNEAQ (reference sequence). This CDR3 region has 15 residues. The ends were cut back, 6 bases at V and 4 bases at J, with 18 bases in the middle. DNA for the CDR3: TGTGCCAGCAGTGATAGAGGGGGGGCTAGCACTGAAGCTTTCTTT. It encodes CASSDRGGASTEAFF.

The table lists this clonotype with a few counts. The chain combines TRBV12-3 or TRBV12-4 with TRBJ1-4; no reliable D call. The CDR3 length is 13 residues. Deletions cut 6 bases from V and 7 bases from J, with 12 bases between. The CDR3 region is CASRRREVEKLFF. For the CDR3, the DNA is TGTGCCAGCAGACGGAGGGAAGTTGAAAAACTGTTTTTT.

The rearrangement links TRBV4-3 to TRBJ1-1; perhaps TRBD1 as D (5 bases). Germline CDR1 LGHNA, CDR2 YSLEER. The CDR3 loop spans 14 amino acids. Deletions cut 4 bases from V and 3 bases from J, with 12 bases between. The CDR3 DNA is TGCGCCAGCAGCCGCGGGGACGCGGACACTGAAGCTTTCTTT. It encodes CASSRGDADTEAFF.

This clonotype was found a few times. The DNA of the CDR3 is TGTGCCAGCAGTTCGGAGGGACAGCCGATCTATGGCTACACCTTC. This translates into CASSSEGQPIYGYTF. The chain links TRBV12-3 or TRBV12-4 to TRBJ1-2, with 7 bases aligning to TRBD1. With V trimmed by 4 bases and J by 4 bases, 9 bases remained unmatched. The CDR3 spans 15 residues.

This clonotype was detected only once. The chain recombines TRBV11-2 with TRBJ2-1, with 7 bases identical to TRBD1. Germline trimming cut 5 bases from V and 8 bases from J; bases unmatched to any gene: 12. The CDR3 sequence is 15 residues long. CDR1 and CDR2 (germline): SGHAT, FQNNGV. CDR3 sequence: CASSPGDSAGHEQFF. The CDR3 coding sequence is TGTGCCAGCAGCCCAGGGGACAGTGCTGGCCATGAGCAGTTCTTC.

This clonotype was recorded at least ten times. V and J are TRBV28 and TRBJ2-3; D not certain. Germline V gene lookup returns CDR1 MDHEN and CDR2 SYDVKM. Trimming removed 1 base from V and 5 bases from J, with 10 bases in between. The CDR3 consists of 14 residues. The CDR3 loop reads CASSLLVRLDTQYF. The CDR3 DNA reads as TGTGCCAGCAGTTTATTGGTCAGACTAGATACGCAGTATTTT. Looking up the rest from reference TRBV28 and TRBJ2-3 gives the full variable domain: DVKVTQSSRYLVKRTGEKVFLECVQDMDHENMFWYRQDPGLGLRLIYFSYDVKMKEKGDIPEGYSVSREKKERFSLILESASTNQTSMYLCASSLLVRLDTQYFGPGTRLTVL.